These 25 T cell receptor beta chains were all obtained from the same sample, sequenced in a study of T cells after yellow fever vaccination. TCRdb re-analysed the 5' RACE reads in MiXCR, keeping a single row per CDR3 protein. The data show about 25,000 distinct CDR3 sequences, around 3.4% seen once. Sequenced here: PBMCs, either bulk or a sorted T-cell subset (CD4+, CD8+, memory, or dextramer-sorted; not recorded which), sampled roughly 45 days after the first yellow fever vaccination. All receptors come from a man aged 18-30 years who received the YFV17D yellow fever vaccine.

This clonotype was recorded at least ten times. The CDR3 DNA reads as TGTGCCATCAGGAGCACCCACAGGGGGCATTTAGGCTACACCTTC. Translating it yields CAIRSTHRGHLGYTF. V gene TRBV10-3 combines with J gene TRBJ1-2; TRBD1 matches at 9 bases. The CDR3 extends over 15 amino acids. The germline CDR1 and CDR2 sequences are ENHRY and SYGVKD. J gave up 8 bases and V 6 bases, and 13 bases lay outside the gene matches.

This clonotype is labeled medium-sized. The V and J genes are TRBV29-1 and TRBJ2-3; either TRBD1 or TRBD2 may supply D (7 bases each). V was cut by 4 bases and J by 6 bases, with 20 bases left in between. Germline lookup yields CDR1 SQVTM and CDR2 ANQGSEA. CDR3 size: 15 residues. The CDR3 reads CSVGEWRGGGDTQYF. The CDR3 DNA follows: TGCAGCGTTGGTGAATGGCGGGGAGGGGGCGATACGCAGTATTTT.

This clonotype showed up many times. The chain is built from TRBV7-2 and TRBJ2-3; D not resolved. Germline V gene sequence: CDR1 SGHTA, CDR2 FQGNSA. Trimming pared 5 bases from V and 0 bases from J, leaving 9 bases between. There are 14 residues in the CDR3. CDR3 region: CASSVSSSTDTQYF. The CDR3, as DNA: TGTGCCAGCAGCGTTAGCAGTAGCACAGATACGCAGTATTTT.

In its sample, this clonotype was seen many times. This chain uses TRBV7-2 with TRBJ2-5, with TRBD1 matching 7 bases. This CDR3 has 13 amino acids. Looked up from germline, CDR1 is SGHTA and CDR2 is FQGNSA. The junction had 2 bases not matched to a gene; V was cut back by 2 bases and J by 5 bases. CDR3 sequence (DNA): TGTGCCAGCAGCTTAAGGGGGCTGGAGACCCAGTACTTC. Protein: CASSLRGLETQYF.

The sample holds many counts of this clonotype. J is TRBJ1-2 and V is TRBV7-2, with TRBD1 matching 8 bases. The CDR3 covers 14 residues. Looked up from germline, CDR1 is SGHTA and CDR2 is FQGNSA. The V segment lost 5 bases and the J segment 4 bases; nucleotides outside the gene matches: 6. The CDR3 protein is CASSRGGQAYGYTF. In nucleotides, the CDR3 is TGTGCCAGCAGCCGAGGGGGACAGGCCTATGGCTACACCTTC.

This clonotype has a count of ten or more. The chain has TRBV19 and TRBJ2-5; unclear D gene. Between the trimmed V and J ends, which lost 7 bases and 4 bases, there was a span of 13 bases. This CDR3 has 13 amino acids. Germline CDR1 LNHDA, CDR2 SQIVND (reference sequence). CDR3: CASKLSGRETQYF. The CDR3 bases are TGTGCCAGTAAATTATCTGGTAGAGAGACCCAGTACTTC.

This clonotype has a count of ten or more. The chain has TRBV20-1 and TRBJ2-3; 12 nucleotides match TRBD2. CDR3 length equals 16 residues. Germline V gene lookup returns CDR1 DFQATT and CDR2 SNEGSKA (reference sequence). Germline trimming cut 2 bases from V and 4 bases from J; bases unmatched to any gene: 7. The CDR3 here is CSARPLAGGLSDTQYF. Written as DNA, the CDR3 is TGCAGTGCTAGACCGCTAGCGGGGGGGCTGTCAGATACGCAGTATTTT.

This clonotype was seen repeatedly, ten times or more. The rearrangement uses TRBV5-1 and TRBJ2-5; maybe TRBD1 (6 bases). The germline V gene encodes CDR1 SGHRS and CDR2 YFSETQ. The V and J ends lost 4 bases and 2 bases respectively, with 15 bases between them. CDR3 length: 15 amino acids. CDR3 DNA sequence: TGCGCCAGCAGCCTCAGGTGGACAGAGCAAGAGACCCAGTACTTC. Encoded protein: CASSLRWTEQETQYF.

This clonotype has at least ten counts. Here the CDR3 DNA reads TGTGCCAGCAGCTTACGGGGCGGCTACACCTTC. Amino acid sequence: CASSLRGGYTF. This sequence joins TRBV7-9 and TRBJ1-2; D might be TRBD1 (5 bases). Trimming shortened V by 2 bases and J by 8 bases, and 6 bases separated the two germline ends. This CDR3 has 11 residues. Germline V gene lookup returns CDR1 SEHNR and CDR2 FQNEAQ (reference sequence).

This clonotype was seen many times. J is TRBJ2-3 and V is TRBV5-1; no definite D call. The germline V gene encodes CDR1 SGHRS and CDR2 YFSETQ. This CDR3 has 14 amino acids. The V end lost 0 bases, the J end lost 1 base, and 6 bases lay between the germline ends. The CDR3 reads CASSLAAGTDTQYF. Here the CDR3 DNA reads TGCGCCAGCAGCTTGGCGGCAGGCACAGATACGCAGTATTTT.

This clonotype was found many times. The chain combines TRBV4-3 with TRBJ1-1; TRBD1 might be the D (5 bases). Germline CDR1 reads LGHNA; CDR2 reads YSLEER. The V end lost 6 bases, the J end lost 6 bases, and 11 bases lay between the germline ends. The CDR3 is 12 residues long. The CDR3 region has the DNA TGCGCCAGCAGTCATGGCAGGGCTGAAGCTTTCTTT. Amino acids: CASSHGRAEAFF.

This clonotype is categorized as medium-sized. The gene calls are TRBV5-1 and TRBJ2-5; D call uncertain. Germline V gene lookup returns CDR1 SGHRS and CDR2 YFSETQ. This CDR3 contains 14 residues. The germline V and J ends were trimmed by 5 bases and 0 bases, with 11 bases remaining between them. The CDR3 is CASRGSSYQETQYF. The DNA for the CDR3 is TGCGCCAGCAGGGGATCCTCTTACCAAGAGACCCAGTACTTC.

In its sample, this clonotype was seen many times. The CDR3 protein is CASSPDRGRQPQHF. CDR3 nucleotides: TGTGCCAGCTCACCGGACAGGGGGCGTCAGCCCCAGCATTTT. This chain links TRBV18 with TRBJ1-5; TRBD1 aligns across 11 bases. Germline V lookup: CDR1 KGHSH, CDR2 LQKENI. V lost 3 bases to trimming and J lost 6 bases; unmatched junction nucleotides: 1. CDR3 size: 14 residues.

This clonotype appeared many times. The chain uses TRBV5-5 and TRBJ1-2; 9 nucleotides match TRBD1. Losses at the gene ends were 0 bases for V and 6 bases for J; bases not matched to a gene: 9. CDR1 is SGHKS, CDR2 YYEKEE, per germline (reference sequence). CDR3 length equals 16 residues. CDR3 in amino acids: CASSLDVGTGSNGYTF. The CDR3 DNA reads TGTGCCAGCAGCTTGGACGTCGGGACAGGGTCTAATGGCTACACCTTC.

This clonotype was counted many times. The J gene is TRBJ1-2, the V gene TRBV19; 7 bases map to TRBD1. Losses at the gene ends were 5 bases for V and 2 bases for J; bases not matched to a gene: 2. CDR1 is LNHDA, CDR2 SQIVND, per germline (reference sequence). This CDR3 spans 13 amino acids. The CDR3: CASSPQGNYGYTF. CDR3 nucleotides: TGTGCCAGTAGTCCACAGGGGAACTATGGCTACACCTTC.

The table lists this clonotype with many counts. The V gene is TRBV6-1, the J gene TRBJ1-2; 8 bases agree with TRBD1. The CDR3 spans 14 residues. Germline assignment: CDR1 MNHNS and CDR2 SASEGT. V dropped 7 bases and J dropped 8; count of bases not matched to a gene: 12. DNA for the CDR3: TGTGCCAGCACCTTCCGCAGGGGGCTAATGGGCTACACCTTC. Protein: CASTFRRGLMGYTF.

This clonotype was seen at least ten times. This rearrangement joins TRBV5-6 to TRBJ2-4, with D uncertain. Trimming pared 0 bases from V and 0 bases from J, leaving 7 bases between. CDR3 length: 15 residues. The germline CDR1 and CDR2 sequences are SGHDT and YYEEEE. For the CDR3, the DNA is TGTGCCAGCAGCTTGGGTAGGAGAGCCAAAAACATTCAGTACTTC. It is translated as CASSLGRRAKNIQYF. The variable domain in full, with the rest retrieved from reference TRBV5-6 and TRBJ2-4, is DAGVTQSPTHLIKTRGQQVTLRCSPKSGHDTVSWYQQALGQGPQFIFQYYEEEERQRGNFPDRFSGHQFPNYSSELNVNALLLGDSALYLCASSLGRRAKNIQYFGAGTRLSVL.

This clonotype was seen repeatedly, ten times or more. The rearrangement joins TRBV7-2 to TRBJ1-2, with D possibly matching TRBD1 (6 bases). V dropped 5 bases and J dropped 7 bases, with 11 bases sitting between them. Germline CDR1 reads SGHTA; CDR2 reads FQGNSA. This CDR3 spans 12 amino acids. The CDR3 DNA reads TGTGCCAGCAGCCGCACAGGGCCTGGCTACACCTTC. This gives the protein CASSRTGPGYTF.

This clonotype occurred many times. The V call is TRBV7-2, the J call TRBJ2-1, with 10 bases matching TRBD1. The CDR3 runs to 17 residues. Germline V CDR1 and CDR2: SGHTA, FQGNSA. Unmatched junction bases numbered 12, after V lost 4 bases and J lost 6 bases. CDR3 sequence (DNA): TGTGCCAGCAGCTCAATGACCGGGACAGGGGTGCCCAATGAGCAGTTCTTC. This encodes CASSSMTGTGVPNEQFF.

This chain links TRBV6-5 with TRBJ2-7; maybe TRBD1 (5 bases). V lost 4 bases and J 1 base, leaving 11 bases between the germline ends. In germline, CDR1 is MNHEY, CDR2 SVGAGI. The CDR3 contains 14 residues. The CDR3: CASSSSGLSYEQYF. The CDR3 DNA reads TGTGCCAGCAGTTCCTCAGGGTTATCCTACGAGCAGTACTTC.

In its sample, this clonotype was seen many times. The chain combines TRBV29-1 with TRBJ2-7; unclear D gene. The ends were cut back, 7 bases at V and 3 bases at J, with 10 bases in the middle. In germline, CDR1 is SQVTM, CDR2 ANQGSEA. This CDR3 contains 11 residues. The CDR3 DNA reads TGCAGCGCCCAGAGAGGCTACGAGCAGTACTTC. Its translation: CSAQRGYEQYF.

This clonotype came up many times. V gene TRBV6-5 combines with J gene TRBJ1-6; possible D gene TRBD1, 6 bases. There are 15 residues in the CDR3. Germline loops: CDR1 MNHEY, CDR2 SVGAGI. V was trimmed by 6 bases and J by 7 bases, leaving 16 bases between them. The CDR3 here is CASSYIGGRNSPLHF. The CDR3 bases are TGTGCCAGCAGCTACATTGGGGGGCGAAATTCACCCCTCCACTTT.

By its share, this clonotype is medium-sized. J is TRBJ2-1 and V is TRBV24-1; D not resolved. Trimming removed 3 bases from V and 8 bases from J, with 7 bases in between. This CDR3 spans 12 amino acids. Germline V gene data show CDR1 as KGHDR and CDR2 as SFDVKD. CDR3 protein: CATSDLRYEQFF. The CDR3 coding sequence is TGTGCCACCAGTGATCTTAGGTATGAGCAGTTCTTC.

This clonotype was picked up many times. This sequence joins TRBV28 and TRBJ1-2; no definite D call. CDR3 size: 12 residues. V lost 2 bases, J lost 5 bases, and 6 bases lay in between. Germline CDR1 MDHEN, CDR2 SYDVKM. The CDR3 is CASSLRVYGYTF. The DNA for the CDR3 is TGTGCCAGCAGTTTAAGGGTTTATGGCTACACCTTC.

The table lists this clonotype with many counts. V usage is TRBV10-3 and J usage is TRBJ1-6, with unresolved D. The CDR3 consists of 12 residues. Germline CDR1 ENHRY, CDR2 SYGVKD. The V end lost 3 bases, the J end lost 6 bases, and 3 bases lay between the germline ends. In nucleotides, the CDR3 is TGTGCCATCAGTGACGTTAATTCACCCCTCCACTTT. Translating gives CAISDVNSPLHF.